What follows is one TCR beta chain and its context. The antigen is undetermined. The data were taken from a study of Ad26.COV2.S vaccination and SARS-CoV-2 variants. Study in general: Participants got Ad26.COV2.S intramuscularly, once or twice 56 days apart.

The study's findings and limits: From the TCR breadth and depth analyses, total T cell responses may have been underestimated.

Profiled with immunoSEQ multiplex PCR; TCRdb holds only in-frame clones, not every one. The sample has fewer than 900,000 clones, more than 70% seen once. The treatment denotes: over 15 received Ad26.COV2.S at low or high dose, single or two shots; about 5 received placebo; per-sample allocation not given. Sampling occurred on day 63 after the first vaccine or placebo injection. Vaccine was an Ad26 vector expressing Wuhan-strain SARS-CoV-2 spike. The germline V and J ends were trimmed by 8 bases and 3 bases, with 12 bases remaining between them. Germline V gives CDR1 KGHDR, CDR2 SFDVKD. CDR3 length: 14 residues.

This chain uses TRBV24-1 with TRBJ2-2; D remains unclear. Sequencing was performed on peripheral blood, taken in a trial of Ad26.COV2.S vaccine versus placebo. This receptor was taken from a person aged 18-65 years who received the Ad26.COV2.S COVID-19 vaccine or a placebo. In DNA, the CDR3 is TGTGCCACCAAGAGTCCCCTGGACACCGGGGAGCTGTTTTTT. Translation gives CATKSPLDTGELFF.